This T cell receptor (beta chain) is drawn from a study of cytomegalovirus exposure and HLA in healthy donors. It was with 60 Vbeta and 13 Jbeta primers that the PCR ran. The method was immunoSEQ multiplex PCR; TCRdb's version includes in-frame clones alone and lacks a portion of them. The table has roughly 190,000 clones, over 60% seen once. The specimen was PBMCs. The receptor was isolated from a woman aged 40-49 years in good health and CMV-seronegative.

The chain's CDR3 is CASSTGTRTDTQYF. CDR3 nucleotides: TGCGCCAGCAGCACCGGGACACGCACAGATACGCAGTATTTT. V gene TRBV5-1 combines with J gene TRBJ2-3; a possible D gene is TRBD1 (6 bases). Per the germline V gene, CDR1 is SGHRS and CDR2 is YFSETQ. V lost 4 bases and J 1 base, leaving 10 bases between the germline ends. The CDR3 has 14 residues.